The TCR beta chain described here comes from a study of T cells in Graves' hyperthyroidism and ophthalmopathy (dated by TCRdb to the late 2010s). General notes on the study: Peripheral blood was sampled at the time of initial diagnosis, prior to any treatment. TCR Vbeta CDR3 sequencing of fewer than 150 peripheral blood samples (roughly 43 ophthalmopathy, 70 to 85 hyperthyroidism and roughly 17 progressor patients) is reported in the paper. A discovery cohort of fewer than 110 patients, approximately 44 with Graves' ophthalmopathy and about 60 with stable Graves' hyperthyroidism, was used to find distinguishing TCR V-J signatures. The 75 to 100 discovery patients were randomly split 7:3 into training and test sets. Once sampling was done, hyperthyroidism patients were given methimazole at a starting dose of 30 mg daily, whereas ophthalmopathy patients were given high-dose intravenous methylprednisolone. Prospective prediction of ophthalmopathy was tested in an independent validation cohort of fewer than 20 hyperthyroidism patients and some 17 patients who later progressed to ophthalmopathy. The study also compared thyroid tissue and blood T-cell repertoires from about six Graves' hyperthyroidism patients. The research as a whole found: No statistical method was used to set the sample size in advance, and investigators knew the group allocation. Ophthalmopathy was separated from stable hyperthyroidism by a 13 V-J signature model, with 85% to 90% sensitivity and about 81% specificity obtained in cross-validation and 80%/75% obtained in testing. In validation, progression to ophthalmopathy was predicted by the model with roughly 71% sensitivity and approximately 78% specificity, a median of approximately 7.1 months before onset. Most expanded thyroid clonotypes (frequency above 0.001) were also detected in blood, suggesting blood repertoires may reflect thyroid immune responses.

The CDR3 goes from the cysteine to the phenylalanine over 13 residues. Only CDR3 DNA is held: 39 bases, read in frame from base 1. Trimming removed 4 bases from V and 5 bases from J, leaving 10 bases between the germline ends. Taken from the germline V gene (reference sequence), the CDR1 and CDR2 loops are LGHDT and YNNKEL. Ophthalmopathy patients had moderately to severely active disease, Clinical Activity Score of at least 3, NOSPECS grade of at least 4, and duration under 3 months. Patients with uncontrolled infections, other autoimmune diseases, pregnancy or lactation were excluded. Diagnoses relied on clinical symptoms, serum thyroxine and TRAb, thyroid ultrasound and orbital computed tomography. Ficoll-Paque density gradient centrifugation was used to isolate PBMCs from 8 to 10 ml of fresh peripheral blood. Total RNA was extracted using Trizol reagent, and RNA quality was assessed on an Agilent 2100 Bioanalyzer.

This clonotype has a handful of counts. Its recognized antigen is unknown. It has no much larger one-base neighbor in the sample; base qualities were not kept. TCR beta CDR3 regions were amplified from RNA transcripts. For the first round of RT-PCR on the TCR CDR3, the HTBI primer set was used together with the Qiagen OneStep RT-PCR kit. Libraries were constructed in a second round of multiplex PCR, after which size selection and purification were carried out. Sequencing of the libraries was done on an Illumina HiSeq2000 using paired-end 100 bp reads. Regarding the original processing steps: SOAPnuke was used to process the raw data, removing reads that contained adapters or uncalled bases, had a mean Phred below 15, or lacked an exact match to the constant primer or identifier. High-quality paired reads were merged using COPE v1.2.5, and each unique nucleotide sequence was defined as a clonotype. MiTCR v1.1 was used to align the clonotypes against IMGT TRBV, TRBD and TRBJ reference segments. The analysis included only V-J combinations with a frequency above 0.0001, which together covered more than 99% of the repertoires. The TCS score was defined as the ratio of F50 (clonal expansion) to E x V (chaos), calculated using BLOSUM62-based TCRdist between CDR3 peptides within each V-J. Welch's t-statistics and random forest reduced 514 V-J features to roughly 13, which were used in a naive Bayes classifier (R e1071). TCRdb itself trimmed the public reads at Q25 with fastp, ran MiXCR and retained productive beta chains. Each CDR3 protein gets just one entry, which takes the most common genes and DNA from the rows behind it. The V and J calls and clone size come from TCRdb's table, not from the authors' own analysis. This sample has hundreds of thousands of distinct CDR3 sequences in its table, and around a quarter of those were observed once. Of the sample, around 10% is held by the ten largest clones.

This receptor was taken from a woman in her thirties with Graves' ophthalmopathy. The chain was built from TRBV3-1 and TRBJ2-3; TRBD2 is a weak D gene call, 6 bases matching. Sequences were obtained from blood. The DNA reads as follows: TGTGCCAGCAGCCCGGGACTTAGAGATACGCAGTATTTT. It translates as CASSPGLRDTQYF.